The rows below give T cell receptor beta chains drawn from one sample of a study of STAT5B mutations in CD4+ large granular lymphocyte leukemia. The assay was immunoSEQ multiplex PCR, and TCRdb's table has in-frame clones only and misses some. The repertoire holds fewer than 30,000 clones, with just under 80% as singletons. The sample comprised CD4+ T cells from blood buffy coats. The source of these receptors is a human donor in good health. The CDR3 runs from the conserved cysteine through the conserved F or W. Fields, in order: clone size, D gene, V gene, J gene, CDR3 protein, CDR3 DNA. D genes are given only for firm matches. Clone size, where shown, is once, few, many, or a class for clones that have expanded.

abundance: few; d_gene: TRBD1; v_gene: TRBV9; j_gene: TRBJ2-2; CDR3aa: CASQDRSNTGELFF; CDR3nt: TGTGCCAGCCAGGACAGGTCGAACACCGGGGAGCTGTTTTTT
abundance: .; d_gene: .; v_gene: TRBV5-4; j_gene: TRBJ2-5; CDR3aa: CASSLEVRETQYF; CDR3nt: TGTGCCAGCAGCTTGGAGGTTCGGGAGACCCAGTACTTC
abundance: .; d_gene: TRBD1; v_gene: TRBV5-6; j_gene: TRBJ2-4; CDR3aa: CASSDSGQGARENIQYF; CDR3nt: TGTGCCAGCAGCGACTCCGGACAGGGGGCGCGGGAAAACATTCAGTACTTC
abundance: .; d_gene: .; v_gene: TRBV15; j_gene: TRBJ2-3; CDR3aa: CATSERVASTDTQYF; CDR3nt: TGTGCCACCAGCGAGCGAGTGGCTAGCACAGATACGCAGTATTTT
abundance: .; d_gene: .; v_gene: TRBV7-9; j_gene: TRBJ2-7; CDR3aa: CASSHRDSGPYEQYF; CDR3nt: TGTGCCAGCAGCCATCGAGACAGTGGGCCCTACGAGCAGTACTTC
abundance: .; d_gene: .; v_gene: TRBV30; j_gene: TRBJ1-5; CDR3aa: CAWKGGAENQPQHF; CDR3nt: TGTGCCTGGAAAGGGGGGGCAGAAAATCAGCCCCAGCATTTT
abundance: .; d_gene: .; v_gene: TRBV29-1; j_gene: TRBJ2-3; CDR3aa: CSVVVIFSTDTQYF; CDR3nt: TGCAGCGTTGTGGTCATCTTTAGCACAGATACGCAGTATTTT
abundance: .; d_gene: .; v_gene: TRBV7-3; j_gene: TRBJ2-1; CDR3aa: CASSRDSNEQFF; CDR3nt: TGTGCCAGCAGCCGGGACTCCAATGAGCAGTTCTTC
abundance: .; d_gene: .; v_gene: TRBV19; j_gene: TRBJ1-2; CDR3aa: CASSIAEELGYTF; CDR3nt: TGTGCCAGTAGTATCGCCGAGGAGCTTGGCTACACCTTC
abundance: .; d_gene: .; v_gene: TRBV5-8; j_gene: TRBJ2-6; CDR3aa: CASSLTTGPLSGANVLTF; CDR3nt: TGTGCCAGCAGCTTGACCACAGGGCCCCTCTCTGGGGCCAACGTCCTGACTTTC
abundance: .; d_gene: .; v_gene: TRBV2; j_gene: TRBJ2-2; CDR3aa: CASSVESGELFF; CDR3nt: TGTGCCAGCAGTGTAGAGTCCGGGGAGCTGTTTTTT
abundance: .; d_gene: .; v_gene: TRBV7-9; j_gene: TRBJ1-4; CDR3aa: CASRAHGNEKLFF; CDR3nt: TGTGCCAGCAGGGCCCATGGGAATGAAAAACTGTTTTTT
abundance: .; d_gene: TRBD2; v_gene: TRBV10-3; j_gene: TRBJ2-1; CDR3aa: CAISVISGSPANEQFF; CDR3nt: TGTGCCATCAGCGTAATTAGCGGGAGCCCGGCCAATGAGCAGTTCTTC
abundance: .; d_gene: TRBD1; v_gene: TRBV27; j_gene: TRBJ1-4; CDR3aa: CASSPQGAANEKLFF; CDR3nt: TGTGCCAGCAGTCCACAGGGGGCTGCTAATGAAAAACTGTTTTTT
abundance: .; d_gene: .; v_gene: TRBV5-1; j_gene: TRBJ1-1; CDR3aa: CASSWNREGNTEAFF; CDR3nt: TGCGCCAGCAGCTGGAACAGGGAAGGGAACACTGAAGCTTTCTTT
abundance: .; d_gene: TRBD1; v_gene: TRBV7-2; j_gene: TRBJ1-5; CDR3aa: CASSRDRGEPQHF; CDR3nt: TGTGCCAGCAGCCGAGACAGGGGAGAGCCCCAGCATTTT
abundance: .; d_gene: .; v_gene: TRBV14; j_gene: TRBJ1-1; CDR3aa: CASSWGVNTEAFF; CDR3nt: TGTGCCAGCAGTTGGGGTGTGAACACTGAAGCTTTCTTT
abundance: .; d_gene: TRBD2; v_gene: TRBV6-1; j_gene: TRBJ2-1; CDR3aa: CASSEGAEAGGPFF; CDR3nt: TGTGCCAGCAGTGAAGGGGCTGAGGCGGGAGGGCCGTTCTTC
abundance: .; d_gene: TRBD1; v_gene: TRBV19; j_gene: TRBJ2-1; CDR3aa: CASRGDRGTYNEQFF; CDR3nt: TGTGCCAGTAGGGGAGACAGGGGTACCTACAATGAGCAGTTCTTC
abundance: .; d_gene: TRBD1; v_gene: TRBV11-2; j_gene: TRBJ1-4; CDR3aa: CASSPLDRGLGKLFF; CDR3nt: TGTGCCAGCAGCCCCCTGGACAGGGGGCTAGGAAAACTGTTTTTT
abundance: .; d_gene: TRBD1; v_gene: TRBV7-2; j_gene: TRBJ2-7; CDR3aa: CASSYDRGFYEQYF; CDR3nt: TGTGCCAGCAGCTACGACAGGGGGTTCTACGAGCAGTACTTC
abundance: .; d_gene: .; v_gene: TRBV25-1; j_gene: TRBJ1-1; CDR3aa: CASSDWATTEAFF; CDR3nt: TGTGCCAGCAGTGACTGGGCGACAACTGAAGCTTTCTTT
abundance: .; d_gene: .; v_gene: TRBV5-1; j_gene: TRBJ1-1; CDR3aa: CASSPTLNTEAFF; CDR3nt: TGCGCCAGCAGCCCGACTTTGAACACTGAAGCTTTCTTT
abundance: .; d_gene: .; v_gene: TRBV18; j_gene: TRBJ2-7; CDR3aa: CASSPPAGSDYEQYF; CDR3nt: TGTGCCAGCTCACCACCGGCCGGGTCGGACTACGAGCAGTACTTC